The next 10 T cell receptor beta chains were all read from a single sample in a study of T cells in Graves' hyperthyroidism and ophthalmopathy (dated by TCRdb to between 2019 and 2020). Library preparation used multiplex PCR. Sequencing was carried out with an Illumina HiSeq 2000. Amplification of TCR beta CDR3 regions was carried out from RNA transcripts. For the first round of RT-PCR on the TCR CDR3, the HTBI primer set was used together with the Qiagen OneStep RT-PCR kit. TCRdb trimmed public reads at Q25 via fastp, called clones via MiXCR and kept in-frame beta chains. Every CDR3 protein is listed once, alongside the most common genes and DNA of its rows. This sample lists hundreds of thousands of distinct CDR3 sequences; about 14% were detected once. 11% to 15% of the sample is in the top ten clones. The sample comprised blood. Receptor source: a woman aged 40 to 49 with Graves' hyperthyroidism.

This sequence joins TRBV2 and TRBJ1-2, with TRBD1 identical over 7 bases. Germline V lookup: CDR1 SNHLY, CDR2 FYNNEI. The CDR3 covers 16 residues. The V and J ends lost 6 bases and 8 bases, in that order; junction bases with no gene match: 18. Here the CDR3 DNA reads TGTGCCAGCAGCGCACCCAGTTTAGGGGGCAACCTGGGCTACACCTTC. Amino acid sequence: CASSAPSLGGNLGYTF.

In this sample, this clonotype turned up many times. The chain is built from TRBV20-1 and TRBJ2-3; 10 positions agree with TRBD2. There are 13 residues in the CDR3. The V gene's germline CDR1 is DFQATT and CDR2 SNEGSKA (reference sequence). V gave up 6 bases and J gave up 7 bases; unmatched junction bases: 7. DNA of the CDR3: TGCAGTGCCCTAGCGGGGGATGCGTATACGCAGTATTTT. Amino acid sequence: CSALAGDAYTQYF.

This clonotype was observed many times. The chain has TRBV6-1 and TRBJ2-7; unclear D gene. Germline V gene lookup returns CDR1 MNHNS and CDR2 SASEGT. V shed 2 bases and J shed 3 bases, with 8 bases lying between them. The CDR3 totals 13 residues. The chain's CDR3 is CASSENRNYEQYF. In nucleotides, the CDR3 is TGTGCCAGCAGTGAAAACAGAAACTACGAGCAGTACTTC.

This clonotype was found a few times. V usage is TRBV28 and J usage is TRBJ1-5, with a weak D call TRBD1 (5 bases). V gave up 2 bases and J gave up 0 bases, with 20 bases separating them. CDR1 is MDHEN, CDR2 SYDVKM, per germline. The CDR3 sequence is 19 residues long. The CDR3 nucleotides are TGTGCCAGCAGTTTAAATCATAAGGGGCGAGAATATAGCAATCAGCCCCAGCATTTT. Translation: CASSLNHKGREYSNQPQHF.

This clonotype has at least ten counts. This chain connects TRBV2 to TRBJ2-7; D remains ambiguous. V was cut by 2 bases and J by 9 bases, with 11 bases left in between. The CDR3 loop spans 12 amino acids. Germline V gene sequence: CDR1 SNHLY, CDR2 FYNNEI. CDR3 residues: CASSEWSSSQYF. The CDR3 DNA sequence: TGTGCCAGCAGTGAATGGTCGAGTTCGCAGTACTTC.

The chain recombines TRBV7-2 with TRBJ2-5, with D hard to call. Trimming shortened V by 4 bases and J by 0 bases, and 12 bases separated the two germline ends. Germline V gene lookup returns CDR1 SGHTA and CDR2 FQGNSA. The CDR3 is 15 residues long. DNA of the CDR3: TGTGCCAGCAGCTACTTAGGGCTAAACCAAGAGACCCAGTACTTC. This codes for CASSYLGLNQETQYF.

The sample holds a few counts of this clonotype. The chain recombines TRBV5-1 with TRBJ2-1, with 8 bases matching TRBD2. This CDR3 is 16 amino acids long. Germline V gene data show CDR1 as SGHRS and CDR2 as YFSETQ. The J segment lost 9 bases and the V segment lost 1 base, leaving 12 bases of the junction unmatched. The CDR3 coding sequence is TGCGCCAGCAGCTTGATAAGCGGGAGCAGTTGGGGTGAGCAGTTCTTC. It translates to CASSLISGSSWGEQFF.

This clonotype has at least ten counts. The chain couples TRBV28 to TRBJ1-1, with TRBD1 as a possible D gene (6 bases). With 6 bases removed from V and 0 bases from J, the gap between germline ends came to 11 bases. Germline V CDR1 and CDR2: MDHEN, SYDVKM. This CDR3 is 14 amino acids long. The CDR3 DNA reads as TGTGCCAGCAGGCCAGGGGCCATGAACACTGAAGCTTTCTTT. Its translation is CASRPGAMNTEAFF. Based on the CDR3 plus reference TRBV28 and TRBJ1-1, the full variable domain is DVKVTQSSRYLVKRTGEKVFLECVQDMDHENMFWYRQDPGLGLRLIYFSYDVKMKEKGDIPEGYSVSREKKERFSLILESASTNQTSMYLCASRPGAMNTEAFFGQGTRLTVV.

This clonotype was counted many times. The V call is TRBV28, the J call TRBJ1-1; D is uncertain. The CDR3 is 11 residues long. Germline CDR1 reads MDHEN; CDR2 reads SYDVKM. The ends were cut back, 7 bases at V and 0 bases at J, with 3 bases in the middle. For the CDR3, the DNA is TGTGCCAGCATTATGAACACTGAAGCTTTCTTT. Encoded protein: CASIMNTEAFF.

This clonotype was picked up a small number of times. The rearrangement uses TRBV4-1 and TRBJ2-7; D not resolved. Between the trimmed V and J ends, which lost 1 base and 0 bases, there was a span of 7 bases. Germline CDR1 MGHRA, CDR2 YSYEKL. This CDR3 comprises 14 residues. CDR3 nucleotide sequence: TGCGCCAGCAGCCAAGTAGGTTCCTCCTACGAGCAGTACTTC. Translated: CASSQVGSSYEQYF.